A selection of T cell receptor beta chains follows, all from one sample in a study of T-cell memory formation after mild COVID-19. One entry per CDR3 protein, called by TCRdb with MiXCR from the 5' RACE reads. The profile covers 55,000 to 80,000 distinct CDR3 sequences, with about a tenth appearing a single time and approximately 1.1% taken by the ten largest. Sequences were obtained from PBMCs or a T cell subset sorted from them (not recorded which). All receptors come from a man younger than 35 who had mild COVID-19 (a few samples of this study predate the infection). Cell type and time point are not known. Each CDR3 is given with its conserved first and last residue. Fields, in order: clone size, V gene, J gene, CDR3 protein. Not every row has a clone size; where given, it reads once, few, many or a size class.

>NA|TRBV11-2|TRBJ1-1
CASSLDIRATEAFF
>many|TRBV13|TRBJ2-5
CASSLGRGGGETQYF
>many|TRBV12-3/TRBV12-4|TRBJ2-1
CASSLQPAYNEQFF
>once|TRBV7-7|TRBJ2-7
CASSRYSGTGGEEQYF
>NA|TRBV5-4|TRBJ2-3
CATRREADTQYF
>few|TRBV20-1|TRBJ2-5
CSARGQQETQYF
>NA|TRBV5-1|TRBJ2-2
CASSLVAARNTGELFF
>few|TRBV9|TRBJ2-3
CASSATHRLPPSTDTQYF
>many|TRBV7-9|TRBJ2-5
CASSLEWDGPQYF
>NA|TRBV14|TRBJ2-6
CASNVLTF
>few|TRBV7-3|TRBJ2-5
CASSLTREETQYF
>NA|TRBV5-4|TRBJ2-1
CASSGWGQTLNEQFF
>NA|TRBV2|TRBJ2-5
CASRLERAETQYF
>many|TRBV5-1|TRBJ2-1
CASSAFGQDNEQFF
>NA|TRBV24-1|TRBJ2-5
CATSGTGGETQYF
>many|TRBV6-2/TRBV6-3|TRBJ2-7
CASSYGRDQYF
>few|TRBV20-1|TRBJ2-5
CSARAPGRTQETQYF
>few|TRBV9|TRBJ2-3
CASSVAPGQGFGDTQYF
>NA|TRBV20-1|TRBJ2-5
CSARGQDQETQYF
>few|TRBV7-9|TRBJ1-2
CAIRQGITF
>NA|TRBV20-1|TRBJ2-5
CSSPRGLETQYF
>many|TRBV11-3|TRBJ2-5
CASSLGGASHIQYF
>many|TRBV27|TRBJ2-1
CATGVISSRNEQFF
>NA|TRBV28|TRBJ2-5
CASSLNGGETQYF
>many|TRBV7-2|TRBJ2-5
CASSPENQETQYF
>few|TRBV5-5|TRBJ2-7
CASSLLVGNYEQYF
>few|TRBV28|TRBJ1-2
CASHSGGNGYTF
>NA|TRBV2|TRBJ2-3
CASSPPPLADTQYF
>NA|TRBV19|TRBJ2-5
CASSIDQDSFQETQYF
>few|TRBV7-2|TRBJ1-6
CASSLGDRAWYGSPLHF
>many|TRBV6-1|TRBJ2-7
CASSAQGNEQYF
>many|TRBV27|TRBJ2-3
CASSPEWGTDTQYF
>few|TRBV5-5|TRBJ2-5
CASSLGHLGETQYF
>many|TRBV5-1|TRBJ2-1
CASSGSGGSYVEQFF
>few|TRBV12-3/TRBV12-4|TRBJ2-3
CASSLRLGGSDTQYF
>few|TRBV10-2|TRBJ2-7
CASVSGQTNYEQYF
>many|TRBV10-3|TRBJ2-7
CAISESSGSYEQYF
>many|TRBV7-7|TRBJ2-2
CASSLQGTGELFF
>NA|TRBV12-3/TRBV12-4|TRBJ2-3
CASSSTQRGSTDTQYF
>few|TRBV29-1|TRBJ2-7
CSVAGQTYEQYF
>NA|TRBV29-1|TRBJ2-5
CSVSTQAQETQYF
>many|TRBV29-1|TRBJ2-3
CSVHDRRVTDTQYF
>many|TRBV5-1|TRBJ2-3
CATRATLSTDTQYF
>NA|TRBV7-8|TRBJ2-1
CASSSLTGTEVWNEQFF
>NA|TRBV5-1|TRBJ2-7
CASTEGWAQYF
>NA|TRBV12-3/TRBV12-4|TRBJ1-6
CATTLGGSMNSPLHF
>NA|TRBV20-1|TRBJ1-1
CSASRGREAFF
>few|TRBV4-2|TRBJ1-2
CASSQTETQGNGYTF
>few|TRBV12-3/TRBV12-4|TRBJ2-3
CASRLGQGALDTQYF
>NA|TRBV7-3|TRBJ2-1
CASSGTGYNEQFF
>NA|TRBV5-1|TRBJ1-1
CASSRTEANTEAFF
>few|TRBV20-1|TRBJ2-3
CSGVSGTYYTDTQYF
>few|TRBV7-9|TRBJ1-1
CASSWGMNTEAFF
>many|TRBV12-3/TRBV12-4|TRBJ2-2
CASSYPPAGSNTGELFF
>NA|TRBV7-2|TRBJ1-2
CASSQNYGYTF
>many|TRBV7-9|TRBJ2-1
CASSAGNSYNEQFF
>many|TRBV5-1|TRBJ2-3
CASATSGDFTDTQYF
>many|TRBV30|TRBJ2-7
CAWSVSSYEQYF